This T cell receptor beta chain was retrieved from a study of T cells after yellow fever vaccination (dated 2019 in TCRdb). At the level of the whole study: Libraries from fractions with low cell numbers were prepared with the SMART-Seq v4 Ultra Low Input RNA kit. Two healthy male donors, one aged 18 to 30 and one aged 30 to 40 years, made up the cohort. Blood samples were taken at several timepoints before and after primary and secondary immunization, and bulk PBMC replicates and cell subsets were isolated. To follow T-cell clones before and after primary and booster YFV17D yellow fever vaccination, bulk TCR alpha and beta repertoires were sequenced over time. Study-wide conclusions, independent of this receptor: Because only two donors were included in the study, the extent to which the findings can be generalized is limited. Compared with the primary T-cell response, the secondary T-cell response was faster but weaker, reaching its peak on day 5 rather than on day 15. A small fraction of clonotypes appeared in both the CD4 and CD8 compartments, likely as a result of convergent recombination. After the booster, most clones that had expanded after primary vaccination were detected again (around 96% of CD4 and 88% of CD8), suggesting broad maintenance of memory. Computational filtering was needed because FACS-sorted repertoires could contain abundant contaminating clonotypes from the bulk population.

The treatment or condition tag for this specimen amounts to: live attenuated yellow fever vaccine strain. A standard Ficoll-Paque protocol was used to isolate PBMCs from peripheral blood. CD4 and CD8 T-cell fractions were isolated with Dynabeads CD4 and CD8 positive selection kits. TriZol was used to extract RNA from bulk PBMCs, from CD4 and CD8 fractions, and from dextramer-positive and dextramer-negative fractions. Sequencing relied on an Illumina NovaSeq 6000. Synthesis of TCR cDNA relied on 5'RACE template switching, a step that introduced a universal primer site along with unique molecular identifiers. Priming of cDNA synthesis was performed from both the TCR alpha and TCR beta constant segments. Libraries were amplified in two PCR steps, with sample barcodes and sequencing adapters added in the second step. Sequencing of libraries was done on Illumina HiSeq 2500 (2x100 bp) or NovaSeq (2x150 bp). Regarding the original processing steps: Demultiplexing of reads and collapsing into UMI consensus sequences were performed with MIGEC, and V(D)J alignment was carried out with MiXCR. Vaccine-responding clonotypes were identified with edgeR using replicate PBMC samples, with FDR below 0.01 and a log2 fold change above 5 up to day 15 being required. Each bulk clonotype was labeled CD4 or CD8 based on which sequenced repertoire, CD4 or CD8, contained the clonotype at higher abundance. In-frame beta chains were kept once TCRdb had trimmed the public reads at Q25 with fastp and called clones with MiXCR. A single entry per CDR3 protein holds the most common genes and DNA from its merged rows. TCRdb's processing, not the study's, gives the V and J calls here. Here the sample has roughly 99,000 distinct CDR3 sequences; 4.5% to 6% occur a single time. Over 40% of the sample is in the top ten clones.

Notes on this clonotype: Its target antigen remains unknown. No clone much larger than this one lies a single base away; base qualities are absent.

The sequences come from CD8+ T cells sorted from PBMCs, collected 10 days after the yellow fever booster vaccination. This TCR derives from a man in his late teens or twenties who received the YFV17D yellow fever vaccine.

For the CDR3, the sequence is CASIQGVRTEAFF. The sequence in DNA is TGTGCCAGCATCCAGGGGGTACGGACTGAAGCTTTCTTT. Recombination linked TRBV6-6 to TRBJ1-1; TRBD1 aligns with 7 central bases. Trimming removed 7 bases from V and 5 bases from J; the gene matches leave 7 bases unexplained. CDR1 and CDR2 are drawn from the germline V gene (reference sequence): MNHNY, SVGAGI. The CDR3 measures 13 amino acids from cysteine to phenylalanine. Of all the DNA, just the CDR3 is kept, 39 bases in frame from base 1.